A selection of T cell receptor beta chains follows, all from one sample in a study of T cells in Graves' hyperthyroidism and ophthalmopathy. MiXCR, run by TCRdb on the multiplex PCR reads, gives a single entry per CDR3 protein. The sample carries a few hundred thousand distinct CDR3 sequences, about 15% recorded once. Sequences were obtained from blood. These receptors were collected from a woman between 40 and 55 years old with Graves' hyperthyroidism. The CDR3 runs from the conserved cysteine through the conserved F or W.

cdr3_aa: CASSLAANSGASSYNEQFF
j_call: TRBJ2-1
v_call: TRBV7-2
cdr3_length: 19

cdr3_aa: CSANGQNQPQHF
j_call: TRBJ1-5
v_call: TRBV20-1
cdr3_length: 12

cdr3_aa: CASSLAAGNTGELFF
j_call: TRBJ2-2
v_call: TRBV7-6
cdr3_length: 15

cdr3_aa: CASSLDVRQPQHF
j_call: TRBJ1-5
v_call: TRBV11-2
cdr3_length: 13

cdr3_aa: CASNDRGATDTQYF
j_call: TRBJ2-3
v_call: TRBV19
cdr3_length: 14

cdr3_aa: CASSSPPGAGKNIRYF
j_call: TRBJ2-4
v_call: TRBV28
cdr3_length: 16

cdr3_aa: CSVATTGGTSGGEQYF
j_call: TRBJ2-7
v_call: TRBV29-1
cdr3_length: 16

cdr3_aa: CASSGGGLGGGNYEQYF
j_call: TRBJ2-7
v_call: TRBV5-1
cdr3_length: 17

cdr3_aa: CSAYGGTDNEKLFF
j_call: TRBJ1-4
v_call: TRBV20-1
cdr3_length: 14

cdr3_aa: CSARWGGSEKLFF
j_call: TRBJ1-4
v_call: TRBV20-1
cdr3_length: 13

cdr3_aa: CASSAPGLAGGLQETQYF
j_call: TRBJ2-5
v_call: TRBV2
cdr3_length: 18

cdr3_aa: CASSLAGFAEAFF
j_call: TRBJ1-1
v_call: TRBV27
cdr3_length: 13

cdr3_aa: CASSAFQPGLAGGEQYF
j_call: TRBJ2-7
v_call: TRBV7-2
cdr3_length: 17

cdr3_aa: CASSLPPSYNEQFF
j_call: TRBJ2-1
v_call: TRBV5-1
cdr3_length: 14

cdr3_aa: CASSQADRAYTEAFF
j_call: TRBJ1-1
v_call: TRBV4-1
cdr3_length: 15

cdr3_aa: CASSFRQGFPFVDTGELFF
j_call: TRBJ2-2
v_call: TRBV28
cdr3_length: 19

cdr3_aa: CASSQATLQVETQYF
j_call: TRBJ2-5
v_call: TRBV3-1
cdr3_length: 15

cdr3_aa: CASSPLTGFTDSNQPQHF
j_call: TRBJ1-5
v_call: TRBV18
cdr3_length: 18

cdr3_aa: CASSYARTGTTDTQYF
j_call: TRBJ2-3
v_call: TRBV6-9
cdr3_length: 16

cdr3_aa: CSATGDRRDWGTEAFF
j_call: TRBJ1-1
v_call: TRBV20-1
cdr3_length: 16

cdr3_aa: CASSYGQQNNSPLHF
j_call: TRBJ1-6
v_call: TRBV27
cdr3_length: 15

cdr3_aa: CASSLTGEQYF
j_call: TRBJ2-7
v_call: TRBV12-3/TRBV12-4
cdr3_length: 11

cdr3_aa: CSASKGGTTYEQYF
j_call: TRBJ2-7
v_call: TRBV20-1
cdr3_length: 14

cdr3_aa: CASSGTGGFNQPQHF
j_call: TRBJ1-5
v_call: TRBV2
cdr3_length: 15

cdr3_aa: CASSLGKQGRMNTEAFF
j_call: TRBJ1-1
v_call: TRBV5-6
cdr3_length: 17

cdr3_aa: CATSRMGLAGVETQYF
j_call: TRBJ2-5
v_call: TRBV15
cdr3_length: 16

cdr3_aa: CASSTGHNTGELFF
j_call: TRBJ2-2
v_call: TRBV5-1
cdr3_length: 14

cdr3_aa: CSARDPDRGNKKLFF
j_call: TRBJ1-4
v_call: TRBV20-1
cdr3_length: 15